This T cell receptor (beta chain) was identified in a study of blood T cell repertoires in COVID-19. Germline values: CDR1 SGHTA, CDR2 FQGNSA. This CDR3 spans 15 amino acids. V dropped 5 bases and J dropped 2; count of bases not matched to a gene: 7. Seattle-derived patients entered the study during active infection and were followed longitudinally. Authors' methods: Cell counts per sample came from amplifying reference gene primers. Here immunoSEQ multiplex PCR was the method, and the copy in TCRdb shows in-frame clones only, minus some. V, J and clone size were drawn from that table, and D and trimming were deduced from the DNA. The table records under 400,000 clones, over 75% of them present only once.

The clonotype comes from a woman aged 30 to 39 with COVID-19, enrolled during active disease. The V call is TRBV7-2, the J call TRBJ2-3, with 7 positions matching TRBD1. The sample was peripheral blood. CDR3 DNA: TGTGCCAGCAGCAGGGGACAGTTCCTCACAGATACGCAGTATTTT. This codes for CASSRGQFLTDTQYF.